Listed here are 18 T cell receptor beta chains from one sample, sequenced in a study of regulatory T cells in long-lasting Graves disease. Time point defined: newly diagnosed GD, antithyroid drugs for less than 3 months. Isolated PBMC RNA provided the starting material for the TCR library. Libraries of TCR beta came from iRepertoire HTBI primers plus Arm-PCR of CDR3 regions. TCRdb passed the multiplex PCR reads through MiXCR, listing each CDR3 protein once. The repertoire includes 400,000 to 550,000 distinct CDR3 sequences, roughly 15% of them detected once, and around 23% sits in the top ten. The same sample was also studied in work on T cells in Graves' hyperthyroidism and ophthalmopathy.

Sample: peripheral blood mononuclear cells (PBMCs), taken at new diagnosis, from a patient treated with antithyroid drugs. These TCRs come from a woman between 18 and 30 years old with Graves disease.

This clonotype showed up many times. The genes are TRBV6-1 and TRBJ2-5; 10 positions match TRBD1. This CDR3 is built from 15 residues. Germline V gene lookup returns CDR1 MNHNS and CDR2 SASEGT. V was pared by 6 bases and J by 5 bases, with 9 bases of the junction left unmatched. The CDR3 coding sequence is TGTGCCAGCAGGAGACAGGGGGCGCCTTGGGAGACCCAGTACTTC. This codes for CASRRQGAPWETQYF.

This chain links TRBV28 with TRBJ1-2; no definite D call. Germline V gene sequence: CDR1 MDHEN, CDR2 SYDVKM. This CDR3 comprises 12 residues. V lost 6 bases, J lost 6 bases, and 11 bases lay in between. CDR3 region: CASRTPGDGYTF. CDR3 nucleotide sequence: TGTGCCAGCAGGACACCCGGAGATGGCTACACCTTC.

V and J are TRBV5-1 and TRBJ2-1; D is perhaps TRBD2 (5 bases). V dropped 2 bases and J dropped 5 bases, with 17 bases sitting between them. This CDR3 region has 16 residues. CDR1 is SGHRS, CDR2 YFSETQ, per germline. The CDR3 DNA reads as TGCGCCAGCAGCTTTTTCGGGGAGTTCCCCAACAATGAGCAGTTCTTC. It codes for CASSFFGEFPNNEQFF.

This chain connects TRBV4-1 to TRBJ2-6, with a possible D match to TRBD1 (6 bases). This CDR3 contains 19 residues. V lost 0 bases and J lost 0, with 15 bases in between. Germline assignment: CDR1 MGHRA and CDR2 YSYEKL. The CDR3 loop reads CASSQDKAQGPSGANVLTF. CDR3 nucleotides: TGCGCCAGCAGCCAAGATAAAGCACAGGGACCCTCTGGGGCCAACGTCCTGACTTTC.

The rearrangement links TRBV5-1 to TRBJ2-7; D is perhaps TRBD2 (5 bases). Deletions cut 2 bases from V and 6 bases from J, with 15 bases between. The V gene's germline CDR1 is SGHRS and CDR2 YFSETQ. This CDR3 region has 14 residues. The CDR3 sequence is CASSLPGTSSEQYF. CDR3 in DNA: TGCGCCAGCAGCTTACCGGGAACGTCTTCCGAGCAGTACTTC.

This clonotype was observed many times. The chain couples TRBV30 to TRBJ2-3; TRBD2 agrees at 8 bases. This CDR3 has 13 amino acids. V lost 2 bases, J lost 9 bases, and 7 bases stayed unmatched. Germline CDR1 GTSNPN, CDR2 SVGIG (reference sequence). The CDR3 DNA reads TGTGCCTGGAGTATGGGACTAGATGTGACGCAGTATTTT. This gives the protein CAWSMGLDVTQYF.

V is TRBV20-1 and J is TRBJ2-3, with D perhaps matching TRBD2 (6 bases). From germline, CDR1 is DFQATT and CDR2 SNEGSKA (reference sequence). The CDR3 has 11 amino acids. V lost 7 bases to trimming and J lost 8 bases, with 13 bases between them. Here the CDR3 reads CSGTNQGTQYF. The CDR3, as DNA: TGCAGTGGGACTAATCAGGGTACGCAGTATTTT.

In its sample, this clonotype was seen many times. A read error may account for a junction end that differs from germline. DNA of the CDR3: TGCGCCAGCAGCTTGGGAGTTAGCAATCAGCCCCAGCATTTT. The encoded protein is CASSLGVSNQPQHF. The chain is built from TRBV7-2 and TRBJ1-5; D is undetermined. Germline CDR1 reads SGHTA; CDR2 reads FQGNSA. There are 14 residues in the CDR3.

The chain is built from TRBV7-3 and TRBJ2-1; weak D call: TRBD2 (6 bases). With 0 bases removed from V and 8 bases from J, the gap between germline ends came to 11 bases. In germline, CDR1 is SGHTA, CDR2 FQGTGA. The CDR3 contains 14 residues. The CDR3 nucleotides read TGTGCCAGCAGCTTAACTCTCTGGGGGGATGAGCAGTTCTTC. Amino acid sequence: CASSLTLWGDEQFF.

This clonotype has a count of ten or more. The chain has TRBV11-2 and TRBJ2-7, with D perhaps matching TRBD2 (5 bases). The germline V gene encodes CDR1 SGHAT and CDR2 FQNNGV. V was shortened by 7 bases and J by 3 bases, with 16 bases between the two germline ends. There are 14 residues in the CDR3. CDR3 nucleotides: TGTGCCAGCAACGGGGAGTCCTCGGGCTACGAGCAGTACTTC. Its translation: CASNGESSGYEQYF.

In its sample, this clonotype was seen many times. The V gene is TRBV9, the J gene TRBJ2-1, with TRBD2 identical over 10 bases. The CDR3 is made up of 17 amino acids. Losses at the gene ends were 3 bases for V and 3 bases for J; bases not matched to a gene: 9. Germline CDR1 is SGDLS and CDR2 is YYNGEE. The CDR3 reads CASSDAWTSGNYNEQFF. The CDR3 DNA is TGTGCCAGCAGCGATGCTTGGACTAGCGGCAACTACAATGAGCAGTTCTTC.

The rearrangement uses TRBV7-3 and TRBJ2-4, with D perhaps being TRBD1 or TRBD2 (6 bases each). With 5 bases removed from V and 0 bases from J, the gap between germline ends came to 20 bases. The CDR3 totals 18 residues. The V gene's germline CDR1 is SGHTA and CDR2 FQGTGA. CDR3 amino acids: CASSKKPRDTLAKNIQYF. The CDR3 nucleotides are TGTGCCAGCAGCAAAAAGCCGCGGGACACCCTAGCCAAAAACATTCAGTACTTC.

The chain links TRBV6-1 to TRBJ2-5; 7 bases line up with TRBD2. The J call is in doubt because the DNA end fits TRBJ2-1 better. CDR1 and CDR2 (germline): MNHNS, SASEGT. CDR3 size: 14 residues. CDR3 nucleotide sequence: TGTGCCAGCAGTCCAGGACCGGGGGGCAATGAGCAGTTCTTC. Its translation is CASSPGPGGNEQFF.

This sequence joins TRBV9 and TRBJ2-5; no clear D. The V end was cut by 5 bases, the J end by 2 bases, with 19 bases between. This CDR3 comprises 16 residues. CDR1 is SGDLS, CDR2 YYNGEE, per germline. CDR3 nucleotides: TGTGCCAGCAGTGTTACCGTACGTGGGCAACAAGAGACCCAGTACTTC. This codes for CASSVTVRGQQETQYF.

This clonotype occurred many times. The CDR3 DNA reads as TGTGCCAGCAGCTCACGGACAGGGCAGGGGACTGAAGCTTTCTTT. Amino acid sequence: CASSSRTGQGTEAFF. The chain uses TRBV5-6 and TRBJ1-1; 8 nucleotides match TRBD1. The length of the CDR3 is 15 residues. Trimming at V came to 3 bases and at J to 5 bases, leaving 9 bases not matched to a gene. The germline V gene has CDR1 SGHDT and CDR2 YYEEEE.

This clonotype was observed at least ten times. The CDR3 coding sequence is TGTGCCAGCAGTTTATTTCCCGGACTAGCGGGAGAGGAGGGGAATACGCAGTATTTT. As protein: CASSLFPGLAGEEGNTQYF. The chain carries TRBV27 and TRBJ2-3; 13 bases are shared with TRBD2. This CDR3 is 19 amino acids long. Germline V gene data show CDR1 as MNHEY and CDR2 as SMNVEV (reference sequence). J gave up 7 bases and V 1 base, and 14 bases lay outside the gene matches.

This chain uses TRBV10-3 with TRBJ2-7, with 8 bases identical to TRBD1. Germline CDR1 ENHRY, CDR2 SYGVKD. Trimming at V came to 10 bases and at J to 3 bases, leaving 8 bases not matched to a gene. The CDR3 sequence is 13 residues long. The CDR3 loop is CASMDRAYYEQYF. The CDR3 DNA is TGTGCCAGCATGGACAGGGCCTACTACGAGCAGTACTTC.

This clonotype was seen a handful of times. J is TRBJ2-7 and V is TRBV7-9; 12 bases fit TRBD2. V trimming: 1 base; J trimming: 4 bases; junction bases outside the gene matches: 5. CDR1 is SEHNR, CDR2 FQNEAQ, per germline (reference sequence). CDR3 length equals 16 residues. Here the CDR3 reads CASSLVLAGGWYEQYF. In DNA form, the CDR3 reads TGTGCCAGCAGCTTAGTACTAGCGGGAGGATGGTACGAGCAGTACTTC.